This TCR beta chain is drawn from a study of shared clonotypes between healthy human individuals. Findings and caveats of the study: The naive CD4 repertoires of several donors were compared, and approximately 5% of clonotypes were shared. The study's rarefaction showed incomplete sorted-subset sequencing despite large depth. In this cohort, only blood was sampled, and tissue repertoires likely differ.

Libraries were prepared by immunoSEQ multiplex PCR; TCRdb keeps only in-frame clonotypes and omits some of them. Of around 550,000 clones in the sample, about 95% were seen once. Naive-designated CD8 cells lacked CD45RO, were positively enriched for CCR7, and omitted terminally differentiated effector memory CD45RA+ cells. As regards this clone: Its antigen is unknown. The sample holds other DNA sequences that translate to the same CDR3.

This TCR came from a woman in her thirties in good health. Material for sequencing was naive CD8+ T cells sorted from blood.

CDR3 sequence (DNA): TGTGCCAGTAGTCCAGGGACAGGCGGATACGAGCAGTACTTC. Protein: CASSPGTGGYEQYF. J is TRBJ2-7 and V is TRBV19, with 8 bases matching TRBD1. The CDR3 runs 14 residues. The V segment lost 5 bases and the J segment 4 bases; nucleotides outside the gene matches: 7. CDR1 and CDR2 (germline): LNHDA, SQIVND (reference sequence). The variable domain in full, completed from reference TRBV19 and TRBJ2-7, reads DGGITQSPKYLFRKEGQNVTLSCEQNLNHDAMYWYRQDPGQGLRLIYYSQIVNDFQKGDIAEGYSVSREKKESFPLTVTSAQKNPTAFYLCASSPGTGGYEQYFGPGTRLTVT.